These 3 T cell receptor beta chains share one sample of origin, sequenced in a study of liver allograft versus peripheral blood T cells. Study-level background: Peripheral blood of the recipients supplied T cell receptor repertoires that were compared with those in transplanted livers.

In TCRdb, the reads were re-called with MiXCR into one record per CDR3 protein. The data contain 15,000 to 20,000 distinct CDR3 sequences, roughly a fifth of them singletons. The receptors originated from a human patient who had a liver transplant. A subset of T cells may come from the graft donor.

This clonotype has ten or more counts. The chain joins TRBV6-1 to TRBJ2-4; TRBD1 matches 12 bases. The germline V gene encodes CDR1 MNHNS and CDR2 SASEGT. Germline trimming cut 2 bases from V and 4 bases from J; bases unmatched to any gene: 3. The CDR3 is made up of 16 amino acids. CDR3 sequence reads: CASSERDRGQKNIQYF. The CDR3 DNA is TGTGCCAGCAGTGAAAGGGACAGGGGGCAGAAAAACATTCAGTACTTC.

There are many counts of this clonotype. This chain connects TRBV10-3 to TRBJ2-1, with D hard to call. The V gene lost 7 bases and the J gene lost 8 bases, with 15 bases spanning the gap. CDR3 length: 13 amino acids. Germline-derived CDR1 and CDR2 are ENHRY and SYGVKD. CDR3 amino acids: CAITVGPEDEQFF. As DNA, the CDR3 is TGTGCCATCACCGTGGGCCCCGAGGATGAGCAGTTCTTC.

In this sample, this clonotype turned up a few times. The chain joins TRBV6-2 or TRBV6-3 to TRBJ2-3, with D maybe TRBD2 (6 bases). Trimming took off 0 bases at V and 6 bases at J, with 16 bases between the two ends. This CDR3 has 16 residues. Germline values: CDR1 MNHEY, CDR2 SVGEGT. The CDR3 DNA is TGTGCCAGCAGTTACTCGAGGACGGGAGCGGCGGATACGCAGTATTTT. It encodes CASSYSRTGAADTQYF.